Below are 5 T cell receptor beta chains sequenced from a single sample in a study of OX40 agonist ivuxolimab in advanced cancers. Assay: immunoSEQ multiplex PCR; the TCRdb copy retains only in-frame clones and omits some. The data show about 120,000 clones, 80% to 90% seen once. Sequences were derived from CD4+ or CD8+ T cells sorted from blood, sampled in a trial of the OX40 agonist ivuxolimab. The receptors shown here come from an adult with an advanced solid tumor such as melanoma, head and neck, liver or kidney cancer.

This sequence joins TRBV6-5 and TRBJ2-3; D unresolved. The CDR3 contains 14 residues. Trimming pared 6 bases from V and 6 bases from J, leaving 16 bases between. Germline CDR1 reads MNHEY; CDR2 reads SVGAGI. The CDR3 here is CASSPTGIADTQYF. The CDR3 region has the DNA TGTGCCAGCAGCCCCACTGGGATCGCGGATACGCAGTATTTT.

The chain employs TRBV18 and TRBJ1-2, with 9 bases aligning to TRBD1. The CDR3 extends over 14 amino acids. With 2 bases clipped from V and 6 bases from J, the junction kept 4 bases outside the gene matches. The germline gives CDR1 KGHSH, CDR2 LQKENI. This chain's CDR3 is CASSPGTGFDGYTF. The CDR3 DNA reads TGTGCCAGCTCACCAGGGACAGGGTTCGATGGCTACACCTTC.

V gene TRBV7-3 combines with J gene TRBJ1-2; TRBD1 is a possible D gene (5 bases). This CDR3 contains 14 residues. CDR1 and CDR2 (germline): SGHTA, FQGTGA. Between the trimmed V and J ends, which lost 5 bases and 8 bases, there was a span of 18 bases. This chain's CDR3 is CASSQGAVRTGYTF. The CDR3 DNA reads TGTGCCAGCAGCCAAGGGGCTGTGCGGACCGGCTACACCTTC.

The chain joins TRBV4-1 to TRBJ2-5, with D possibly being TRBD2 (5 bases). The CDR3 is 14 residues long. CDR1 and CDR2 (germline): MGHRA, YSYEKL. The V gene lost 1 base and the J gene lost 5 bases, with 11 bases spanning the gap. The CDR3 sequence is CASSQASVAETQYF. CDR3 nucleotide sequence: TGCGCCAGCAGCCAAGCTTCCGTAGCGGAGACCCAGTACTTC.

This chain links TRBV7-9 with TRBJ2-5; TRBD1 matches at 10 bases. CDR1 and CDR2 from the germline V gene are SEHNR and FQNEAQ (reference sequence). This CDR3 comprises 14 residues. After removal of 8 bases from V and 5 bases from J, the junction contained 8 bases not matched to a gene. The CDR3 protein is CASGRQGAWETQYF. DNA of the CDR3: TGTGCCAGCGGACGACAGGGGGCATGGGAGACCCAGTACTTC.